The 7 T cell receptor beta chains below were found in one sample sequenced in a study of PD-1 blockade in classical Hodgkin lymphoma. Profiled with immunoSEQ multiplex PCR; TCRdb holds only in-frame clones, not every one. The top ten clones hold about 15% of a sample with some 96,000 clones, roughly 81% of them seen once. All patients relapsed after autologous stem cell transplantation, and brentuximab vedotin exposure varied. The sample consisted of peripheral blood mononuclear cells (PBMCs), taken before the second cycle of nivolumab. The receptors here all came from a human donor with classical Hodgkin lymphoma.

The chain has TRBV5-1 and TRBJ2-7; TRBD2 aligns across 10 bases. The CDR3 runs 13 residues. The junction had 1 base not matched to a gene; V was cut back by 2 bases and J by 5 bases. Germline assignment: CDR1 SGHRS and CDR2 YFSETQ. Written as DNA, the CDR3 is TGCGCCAGCAGCTTAGCGGGAGGGGACGAGCAGTACTTC. This encodes CASSLAGGDEQYF.

The rearrangement links TRBV11-2 to TRBJ2-3; 7 bases match TRBD1. Trimming at V came to 4 bases and at J to 0 bases, leaving 7 bases not matched to a gene. The CDR3 covers 16 residues. Germline V CDR1 and CDR2: SGHAT, FQNNGV. CDR3 nucleotide sequence: TGTGCCAGCAGCTCTCTTAGGGGGCCTAGCACAGATACGCAGTATTTT. Its translation: CASSSLRGPSTDTQYF.

This clone showed up just once. The chain carries TRBV10-3 and TRBJ1-2; a possible D gene is TRBD1 (6 bases). V was clipped by 5 bases and J by 5 bases, with 9 bases between them. The CDR3 has 12 residues. Germline CDR1 reads ENHRY; CDR2 reads SYGVKD. The CDR3 bases are TGTGCCATCAGTCCAGGACAGTATGGCTACACCTTC. Encoded protein: CAISPGQYGYTF.

The chain links TRBV29-1 to TRBJ2-1; a possible D gene is TRBD2 (6 bases). Germline CDR1 SQVTM, CDR2 ANQGSEA. The length of the CDR3 is 13 residues. The V and J ends lost 6 bases and 7 bases respectively, with 16 bases between them. CDR3 coding DNA: TGCAGCGTGGGGTCGACTAGTGGAAATGAGCAGTTCTTC. Its translation is CSVGSTSGNEQFF.

V is TRBV7-2 and J is TRBJ2-5, with D perhaps TRBD1 (5 bases). The CDR3 is made up of 15 amino acids. Trimming pared 0 bases from V and 5 bases from J, leaving 13 bases between. The germline V gene encodes CDR1 SGHTA and CDR2 FQGNSA. The CDR3 DNA reads as TGTGCCAGCAGCTTAGCAAGGGGTCAGGTTGAGACCCAGTACTTC. Its protein product is CASSLARGQVETQYF.

V and J are TRBV15 and TRBJ2-7; D possibly corresponds to TRBD1 (5 bases). Trimming cost V 1 base and J 1 base, with 11 bases left between them. The CDR3 is 15 residues long. Germline V gene sequence: CDR1 LNHNV, CDR2 YYDKDF (reference sequence). CDR3 residues: CATSRGGDSSYEQYF. CDR3 DNA sequence: TGTGCCACCAGCAGAGGAGGTGACAGTTCCTACGAGCAGTACTTC.

V is TRBV21-1 and J is TRBJ2-4; the DNA was not used to check the table's D call, TRBD1. TRBV21-1 is flagged as a pseudogene. The CDR3 is 19 residues long. CDR3 nucleotides: TGTGCCAGCAGCTCCTTGACAGGGACAACGGGAAGAGCCAAAAACATTCAGTACTTC. Translated: CASSSLTGTTGRAKNIQYF.